These T cell receptor beta chains were read from a single sample in a study of post-analysis software for immune sequencing data. TCRdb re-derived calls from the PCR reads in MiXCR, one entry per CDR3 protein. The data contain roughly 620,000 distinct CDR3 sequences, around 40% of them singletons. The sample comprised blood. All receptors derive from a girl between 10 and 17 years old with multiple sclerosis. The CDR3 runs from the conserved cysteine through the conserved F or W. A D gene is named only where the DNA matches it firmly. Not every row has a clone size; where given, it reads once, few, many or a size class.

clone_size,v_call,d_call,j_call,cdr3_aa,cdr3_nt
.,TRBV24-1,TRBD1,TRBJ2-3,CATSDLGTGVSTDTQYF,TGTGCCACCAGTGATTTGGGGACAGGGGTTAGCACAGATACGCAGTATTTT
.,TRBV10-2,.,TRBJ2-1,CASSVLAEPSYNEQFF,TGCGCCAGCAGTGTCTTAGCGGAACCTTCCTACAATGAGCAGTTCTTC
few,TRBV4-2,.,TRBJ1-2,CASRGDYGYTF,TGTGCCAGCAGGGGGGACTATGGCTACACCTTC
once,TRBV11-2,TRBD2,TRBJ2-1,CASRSLRGEGNNEQFF,TGTGCCAGCCGGTCCCTTCGGGGGGAGGGGAACAATGAGCAGTTCTTC
few,TRBV9,.,TRBJ2-3,CASSPSSAIDTQYF,TGTGCCAGCAGCCCCTCATCGGCCATAGATACGCAGTATTTT
.,TRBV4-1,.,TRBJ1-6,CASSQPRDPRYFPLHF,TGCGCCAGCAGCCAACCACGGGACCCGCGGTATTTCCCCCTCCACTTT
.,TRBV7-2,.,TRBJ2-5,CASSLGPGLEGETQYF,TGTGCCAGCAGCTTAGGCCCGGGTTTGGAAGGAGAGACCCAGTACTTC
.,TRBV6-1,.,TRBJ2-5,CASSEAGAGTQYF,TGTGCCAGCAGTGAAGCGGGGGCCGGGACCCAGTACTTC
.,TRBV12-3/TRBV12-4,TRBD1,TRBJ1-4,CASSSGQGVREKLFF,TGTGCCAGCAGTTCAGGACAGGGAGTGAGAGAAAAACTGTTTTTT
.,TRBV5-1,TRBD1,TRBJ2-3,CASSSGTGVGAYF,TGCGCCAGCAGCTCAGGAACAGGGGTTGGGGCGTATTTT
.,TRBV20-1,TRBD1,TRBJ2-7,CSARDNRGRGSPYEQYF,TGCAGTGCTAGAGATAACAGGGGAAGGGGGAGTCCCTACGAGCAGTACTTC
.,TRBV6-1,TRBD1,TRBJ1-1,CASSEDRGTNTEAFF,TGTGCCAGCAGTGAAGACAGGGGTACAAACACTGAAGCTTTCTTT
few,TRBV5-1,.,TRBJ1-1,CASSLDGGTEAFF,TGCGCCAGCAGCTTGGACGGAGGCACTGAAGCTTTCTTT
many,TRBV5-1,.,TRBJ2-5,CASSFSAEETQYF,TGCGCCAGCAGCTTCAGCGCGGAAGAGACCCAGTACTTC
.,TRBV9,.,TRBJ2-1,CASSPGPDYNEQFF,TGTGCCAGCAGCCCGGGCCCAGACTACAATGAGCAGTTCTTC
.,TRBV20-1,.,TRBJ2-3,CSAWRDTQYF,TGCAGTGCTTGGAGAGATACGCAGTATTTT
.,TRBV10-3,.,TRBJ2-1,CAINETQIYNEQFF,TGTGCCATCAATGAGACACAGATATACAATGAGCAGTTCTTC
.,TRBV10-3,.,TRBJ2-7,CAASGGPAVHEQYF,TGTGCCGCCTCGGGGGGCCCAGCCGTTCACGAGCAGTACTTC
.,TRBV5-1,TRBD2,TRBJ2-1,CASSLQASGGLGEQFF,TGCGCCAGCAGCCTTCAGGCTAGCGGGGGGTTGGGTGAGCAGTTCTTC
.,TRBV7-9,.,TRBJ2-3,CASSPRGYPECGQYF,TGCGCCAGCAGCCCCCGGGGTTACCCCGAATGCGGGCAGTATTTT
few,TRBV20-1,TRBD1,TRBJ1-4,CSALGTANEKLFF,TGCAGTGCTCTCGGGACAGCTAATGAAAAACTGTTTTTT
few,TRBV6-1,.,TRBJ2-3,CASSELTYTQYF,TGTGCCAGCAGTGAACTCACCTATACGCAGTATTTT
many,TRBV12-3/TRBV12-4,.,TRBJ2-4,CASSLRRGLAKNIQYF,TGTGCCAGCAGTTTACGCCGGGGGTTAGCCAAAAACATTCAGTACTTC
.,TRBV6-5,TRBD2,TRBJ2-3,CASSYSGGVAGDHTDTQYF,TGTGCCAGCAGTTACTCCGGGGGAGTAGCGGGAGACCACACAGATACGCAGTATTTT
.,TRBV6-5,.,TRBJ1-2,CASSYAYQGLNYGYTF,TGTGCCAGCAGTTACGCGTACCAGGGGCTAAACTATGGCTACACCTTC
.,TRBV3-1,TRBD1,TRBJ1-6,CASSQDTGGRSPLHF,TGTGCCAGCAGCCAAGACACAGGGGGCAGGTCACCCCTCCACTTT
.,TRBV5-5,TRBD2,TRBJ2-1,CASSLAPTSGTEQFF,TGTGCCAGCAGCTTGGCCCCGACTAGCGGGACTGAGCAGTTCTTC
.,TRBV5-1,TRBD1,TRBJ1-2,CASSLAYRDRDGYTF,TGCGCCAGCAGCTTGGCCTACCGGGACAGGGATGGCTACACCTTC
.,TRBV7-9,.,TRBJ2-5,CASSPADSTQETQYF,TGTGCCAGCAGCCCAGCCGACAGTACCCAAGAGACCCAGTACTTC
.,TRBV29-1,TRBD2,TRBJ2-1,CSVEGLAGDRSYNEQFF,TGCAGCGTTGAGGGACTAGCGGGAGACCGCTCCTACAATGAGCAGTTCTTC
.,TRBV4-1,TRBD1,TRBJ1-6,CASSSHRGRNSPLHF,TGCGCCAGCAGCTCTCACAGGGGGCGTAATTCACCCCTCCACTTT
.,TRBV7-2,.,TRBJ1-1,CASSFLGRGEAFF,TGTGCCAGCAGCTTCCTAGGGCGGGGTGAAGCTTTCTTT
.,TRBV5-1,.,TRBJ2-2,CASSFIVRVSNTGELFF,TGCGCCAGCAGCTTTATCGTCAGGGTATCGAACACCGGGGAGCTGTTTTTT
.,TRBV6-5,.,TRBJ2-3,CASSYSQIGGTDTQYF,TGTGCCAGCAGTTACTCTCAAATCGGCGGCACAGATACGCAGTATTTT
.,TRBV28,.,TRBJ1-5,CASSIARQPQHF,TGTGCCAGCAGTATAGCGCGTCAGCCCCAGCATTTT
.,TRBV6-5,.,TRBJ1-1,CAVGGMDTEAFF,TGTGCCGTGGGGGGGATGGACACTGAAGCTTTCTTT
.,TRBV18,TRBD1,TRBJ1-5,CASSETGFNQPQHF,TGTGCCAGCTCAGAGACAGGGTTCAATCAGCCCCAGCATTTT
.,TRBV5-1,TRBD2,TRBJ2-7,CASSLRGGNEQYF,TGCGCCAGCAGCTTACGGGGGGGCAACGAGCAGTACTTC
few,TRBV20-1,.,TRBJ2-7,CSARDTAGRPEQYF,TGCAGTGCTAGAGATACGGCAGGGCGACCCGAGCAGTACTTC
.,TRBV6-6,.,TRBJ2-2,CASSRDRFTGERFF,TGTGCCAGCAGTCGAGACAGGTTCACCGGGGAGCGGTTTTTT
few,TRBV20-1,.,TRBJ1-2,CSARDVGAFTFNYGYTF,TGCAGTGCTAGAGATGTCGGGGCATTCACCTTTAACTATGGCTACACCTTC
few,TRBV20-1,TRBD1,TRBJ1-2,CSARVEDRASLYGYTF,TGCAGTGCTAGAGTTGAGGACAGGGCCAGCCTCTATGGCTACACCTTC
.,TRBV29-1,.,TRBJ2-1,CSVGDGHPQFF,TGCAGCGTTGGGGACGGACACCCCCAGTTCTTC
.,TRBV5-1,.,TRBJ2-2,CASSPHGADTGELFF,TGCGCCAGCAGCCCCCACGGGGCGGACACCGGGGAGCTGTTTTTT
few,TRBV5-5,.,TRBJ2-7,CASSESASYEQYF,TGTGCCAGCAGCGAATCAGCGTCCTACGAGCAGTACTTC
.,TRBV12-3/TRBV12-4,.,TRBJ2-3,CASRMTSMDTDTQYF,TGTGCCAGCAGAATGACTAGTATGGACACAGATACGCAGTATTTT
once,TRBV9,.,TRBJ2-1,CASSVRGGPDYEQFF,TGTGCCAGCAGCGTCCGTGGAGGGCCAGATTATGAGCAGTTCTTC
few,TRBV5-1,.,TRBJ2-5,CASSLWTDQETQYF,TGCGCCAGCAGCCTATGGACAGACCAAGAGACCCAGTACTTC
few,TRBV27,.,TRBJ2-7,CASTREGPPGEQYF,TGTGCCAGCACCCGTGAGGGCCCTCCCGGCGAGCAGTACTTC
.,TRBV9,TRBD1,TRBJ1-5,CASSGGQAGPQHF,TGTGCCAGCAGCGGCGGACAGGCCGGACCCCAGCATTTT
few,TRBV12-3/TRBV12-4,TRBD1,TRBJ2-7,CASSPRGRSEQYF,TGTGCCAGCAGCCCCAGGGGGCGAAGCGAGCAGTACTTC
few,TRBV5-6,TRBD2,TRBJ2-3,CASSSGGTSGAMAQYF,TGTGCCAGCAGCTCCGGAGGGACTAGCGGGGCCATGGCGCAGTATTTT
few,TRBV4-2,.,TRBJ1-5,CASSQDTPGRINQPQHF,TGTGCCAGCAGCCAAGATACCCCTGGCAGGATAAATCAGCCCCAGCATTTT
.,TRBV6-5,.,TRBJ2-5,CASTTAYGSQETQYF,TGTGCCAGCACCACGGCATATGGGTCGCAAGAGACCCAGTACTTC
.,TRBV12-3/TRBV12-4,TRBD2,TRBJ2-5,CASSLGPPGGSQETQYF,TGTGCCAGCAGTTTAGGTCCTCCGGGGGGGTCCCAAGAGACCCAGTACTTC
.,TRBV6-1,.,TRBJ2-5,CASNRSPQETQYF,TGTGCCAGCAATCGCAGCCCGCAAGAGACCCAGTACTTC